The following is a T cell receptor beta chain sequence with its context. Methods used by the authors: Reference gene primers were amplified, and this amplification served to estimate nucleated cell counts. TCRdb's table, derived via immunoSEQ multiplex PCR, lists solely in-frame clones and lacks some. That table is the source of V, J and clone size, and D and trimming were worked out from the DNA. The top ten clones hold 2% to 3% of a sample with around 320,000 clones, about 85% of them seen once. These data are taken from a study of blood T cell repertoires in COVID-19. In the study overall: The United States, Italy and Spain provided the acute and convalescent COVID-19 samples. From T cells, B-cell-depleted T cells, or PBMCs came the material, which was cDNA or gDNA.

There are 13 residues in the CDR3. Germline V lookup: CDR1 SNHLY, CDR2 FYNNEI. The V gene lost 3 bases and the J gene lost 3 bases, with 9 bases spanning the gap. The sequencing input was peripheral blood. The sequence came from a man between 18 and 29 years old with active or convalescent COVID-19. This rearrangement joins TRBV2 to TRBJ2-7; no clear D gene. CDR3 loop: CASSEPPYYEQYF. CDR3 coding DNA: TGTGCCAGCAGTGAGCCTCCCTACTACGAGCAGTACTTC.